The 3 T cell receptor beta chains below were found in one sample sequenced in a study of shared clonotypes between healthy human individuals. Sequencing used immunoSEQ multiplex PCR; TCRdb keeps in-frame clones, though not all of them. This sample yields roughly 2 million clones, of which 90% to 95% are seen a single time; 0.1% to 0.15% belongs to the top ten. The sequenced material came from naive CD4+ T cells sorted from blood. Indicated subset: CD45RA+ positively selected. All receptors derive from a man between 18 and 29 years old in good health.

The CDR3 loop reads CASSSQGSEQFF. CDR3 sequence (DNA): TGTGCCAGCAGCTCACAGGGGAGTGAGCAGTTCTTC. This sequence joins TRBV7-9 and TRBJ2-1, with TRBD1 matching over 7 bases. The CDR3 covers 12 residues. CDR1 and CDR2 (germline): SEHNR, FQNEAQ (reference sequence). The junction had 3 bases not matched to a gene; V was cut back by 4 bases and J by 9 bases.

CDR3 in amino acids: CASSQDEGSNEKLFF. Written as DNA, the CDR3 is TGTGCCAGCAGCCAAGATGAGGGCTCTAATGAAAAACTGTTTTTT. The rearrangement joins TRBV4-2 to TRBJ1-4; D is unclear. Germline V gene data show CDR1 as LGHNA and CDR2 as YNFKEQ. This CDR3 has 15 amino acids. V was clipped by 0 bases and J by 3 bases, with 8 bases between them.

The V gene is TRBV5-6, the J gene TRBJ1-6; tentative D call: TRBD1 (6 bases). Trimming stripped 3 bases from V and 9 bases from J, with 16 bases between. The germline CDR1 and CDR2 sequences are SGHDT and YYEEEE. CDR3 size: 15 residues. Here the CDR3 DNA reads TGTGCCAGCAGCTCCGTCGGGGGCCTACTTTCACCCCTCCACTTT. Translation gives CASSSVGGLLSPLHF.